This T cell receptor (beta chain) was found in a study of blood T cell repertoires in COVID-19. Across the study: Researchers got acute and convalescent COVID-19 samples from the United States, Italy and Spain.

The germline gives CDR1 SGHKS, CDR2 YYEKEE (reference sequence). CDR3 length: 11 amino acids. With 4 bases clipped from V and 5 bases from J, the junction kept 0 bases outside the gene matches. Sequenced by immunoSEQ multiplex PCR; TCRdb stores in-frame clones only, minus some. Among some 230,000 clones listed, 75% to 90% were seen once. The sequenced sample consisted of peripheral blood. The genes are TRBV5-5 and TRBJ2-7; 7 bases align to TRBD2. The sequence came from a woman older than 75 with COVID-19, enrolled during active disease. CDR3 in amino acids: CASSRGDEQYF. For the CDR3, the DNA is TGTGCCAGCAGCCGGGGGGACGAGCAGTACTTC.